This T cell receptor beta chain stems from a study of cytomegalovirus exposure and HLA in healthy donors. The CDR3 is made up of 14 amino acids. The V segment lost 5 bases and the J segment 5 bases; nucleotides outside the gene matches: 8. Germline V gene data show CDR1 as SSHAT and CDR2 as FNYEAQ (reference sequence). Participants comprised healthy donors of bone marrow. Nominally healthy donors provided the samples, though records likely missed some immune exposures. Details on this clone: Its antigen is not known.

Primers for the PCR totalled 60 Vbeta and 13 Jbeta. Sequenced by immunoSEQ multiplex PCR; TCRdb stores in-frame clones only, minus some. The sample has 100,000 to 150,000 clones, about 80% seen once. Broader study findings: Later, an analysis found that common viral pathogens appeared to be linked with several of the most significant clusters.

Specimen: PBMCs. The rearrangement uses TRBV7-7 and TRBJ2-7; 8 bases align to TRBD1. This receptor was taken from a man aged 35 to 55 in good health and CMV-seronegative. The CDR3 DNA reads TGTGCCAGCAGCCTCAGGGGGCTAAGCGACGAGCAGTACTTC. This encodes CASSLRGLSDEQYF.